This TCR beta chain came from a study of T cell responses to AZD1222 COVID-19 vaccine. Study-level points and caveats: Unmutated variant regions are reportedly the target of nearly half of TCRs that are spike-specific.

This CDR3 comprises 14 residues. The germline V and J ends were trimmed by 7 bases and 6 bases, with 18 bases remaining between them. The germline gives CDR1 MDHEN, CDR2 SYDVKM. Sequencing used immunoSEQ multiplex PCR; TCRdb keeps in-frame clones, though not all of them. The data show about 48,000 clones, around 91% seen once. Concerning this clone itself: What it recognizes is unknown.

The J gene is TRBJ1-2, the V gene TRBV28; TRBD1 is a possible D gene (5 bases). The source of this sequence is an adult who received the AZD1222 COVID-19 vaccine. The input for sequencing was peripheral blood, taken 28 days after the second AZD1222 dose. In nucleotides, the CDR3 is TGTGCCAGCACCCCTGGACAAGGAGACGATGGCTACACCTTC. This encodes CASTPGQGDDGYTF.